This TCR beta chain appears in the sequencing data of a study of naive and memory T cell subsets (dated 2017 in TCRdb). About the study as a whole: The study applied an open-source, UMI-based TCR alpha and beta sequencing pipeline to sorted naive and memory peripheral blood T cell subsets. The functional CMV T cell responses agreed completely with IgG serology results. RNA was DNase-treated and reverse transcribed with TCR constant-region primers, mostly using SuperScript III.

With regard to this clonotype: The antigen it binds to is not known. No qualities accompany the bases; no much larger clone lies one base away.

What the work shows at the level of the full study, not this receptor alone: Once error correction was done, more than 85% of naive TCR sequences showed up just once, which made the naive abundance distributions much steeper than those of the memory subsets. TCR abundance followed a power law with an exponent that was different for naive and memory subsets but consistent across the three individuals. In both CD4 and CD8 cells, the Gini index increased while Shannon and inverse Simpson diversity decreased from naive through CM, EM and EMRA. RNA-based TCR counts may be affected by expression changes linked to T cell activation and differentiation. No ground truth was available to validate the repertoire findings for the naive and memory subsets. Clonotypes were defined as single alpha or beta chain sequences, not paired alpha/beta receptors.

From the second PCR step on, the TCR alpha and beta chain libraries were amplified in separate reactions. Donor CMV status was determined by IFNgamma production from CD4+ T cells after overnight stimulation of fresh PBMCs with CMV viral lysate. CD4 T cells were positively selected using Miltenyi beads, after which CD8 T cells were positively selected from the CD4-negative fraction. Cells were stained for CD3, CD4, CD8, CD45RA, CD27 and a live/dead dye and were sorted on a BD Aria II into four subsets based on CD45RA and CD27. For sorting, CD45RA-CD27- cells were defined as effector memory cells, while CD45RA+CD27- cells were defined as EMRA cells. Blood came from a few healthy volunteers, each fractionated into CD4 and CD8 T cells and then into four differentiation subsets. Around 110 ml of peripheral blood was taken from each donor, and PBMC were separated by density-gradient centrifugation on Ficoll-Paque PLUS. The sorted cells were lysed in RLT buffer, after which RNA was extracted using a Qiagen RNeasy kit and kept at -80 degrees C.

Library preparation used UMI-ligation and nested PCR. To cover both TRBC1 and TRBC2, the beta constant-region primer consisted of an equimolar mix of two oligonucleotides. The ligated cDNA went through four rounds of PCR with nested alpha and beta constant-region primers together with the SP2 primer. A single-stranded oligonucleotide bearing the SP2 primer plus a 12-nucleotide UMI was ligated onto the 3' end of the cDNA by T4 RNA ligase 1. The ligation reaction was kept at 16 degrees C for about 19-25 hours. PCR2 was usually performed as a SYBR Green qPCR and halted at a preset threshold so that over-amplification would not occur. Agencourt AMPure XP magnetic beads were used for all purifications after the first. Libraries were quantified by Qubit and checked on a TapeStation, where a main peak was expected near 650 bp. Sequencing of the pooled libraries was done on an Illumina MiSeq using v2 2x251 paired-end kits, which typically yielded roughly 0.85-2 million reads per sample. Each sample library was pooled at about 4 nM, and about 5-7% PhiX was included to improve cluster recognition. Regarding the original processing steps: FASTQ reads processed by Demultiplexor were assigned V and J genes by Decombinator through tag matching that tolerated a single base-pair mismatch. By using UMIs, Collapsinator corrected both sequencing errors and the frequency errors caused by PCR heterogeneity. CDR3Translator translated TCRs and extracted CDR3s from the conserved cysteine to the FGXG phenylalanine, flagging non-productive sequences. Gini, Shannon entropy and inverse Simpson indices were computed after subsampling the repertoires to the same number of UMI-defined TCRs. Within the linear range, a power law was fitted to clonotype abundance distributions using maximum likelihood. On one naive CD8 sample, the pipeline and MIGEC gave similar UMI counts, unique TCR numbers and clonal distributions. Repertoires were searched for some 7,000 CMV-associated CDR3 sequences compiled from VDJdb and a published dataset. TCRdb took the public reads, trimmed them with fastp at Q25, ran MiXCR for clone calling and kept in-frame beta chains. All rows with the same CDR3 protein become a single entry with the most common DNA and genes. TCRdb, not the authors, supplied the V and J calls. The sample table holds over 25,000 distinct CDR3 sequences, of which approximately 17% were seen once. Around 3.3% of the sample comes from the top ten.

Via the germline V gene (reference sequence), CDR1 is SEHNR and CDR2 FQNEAQ. Trimming removed 1 base from V and 4 bases from J, leaving 5 bases between the germline ends. The CDR3 starts with the cysteine, ends with the phenylalanine, and has 12 residues. The entry retains the CDR3 DNA only, 36 bases that are in frame from base 1. This TCR came from a human donor in good health. Sample: effector memory CD4+ T cells from blood. Explained via the paper, the cell subset or site label denotes: effector memory, CD45RA- CD27-. The chain links TRBV7-9 with TRBJ2-7, with no confident D gene call. CDR3 reads: CASSLEQYEQYF. In nucleotides, the sequence is TGTGCCAGCAGCTTAGAGCAATACGAGCAGTACTTC.